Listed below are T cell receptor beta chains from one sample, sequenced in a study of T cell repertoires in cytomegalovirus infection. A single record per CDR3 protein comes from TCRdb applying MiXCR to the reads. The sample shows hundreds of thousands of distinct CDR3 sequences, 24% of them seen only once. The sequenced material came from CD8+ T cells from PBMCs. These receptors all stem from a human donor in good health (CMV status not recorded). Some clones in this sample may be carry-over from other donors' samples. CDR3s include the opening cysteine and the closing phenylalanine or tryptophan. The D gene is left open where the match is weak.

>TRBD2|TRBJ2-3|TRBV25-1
CASSGLAQDPNTQYF
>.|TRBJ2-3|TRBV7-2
CASSVNRVSDTQYF
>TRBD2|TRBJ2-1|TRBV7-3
CASSHTGLAGPYNEQFF
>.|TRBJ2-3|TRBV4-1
CASSQGGGRADTQYF
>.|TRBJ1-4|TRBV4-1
CASSLWTATNEKLFF
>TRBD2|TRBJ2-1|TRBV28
CASSRQRGNNEQFF
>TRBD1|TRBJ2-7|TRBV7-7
CASSWTGTGEQYF
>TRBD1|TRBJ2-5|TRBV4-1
CASSHQIGDRVSETQYF
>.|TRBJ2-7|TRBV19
CASSIIQDNTYEQYF
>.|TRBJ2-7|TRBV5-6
CASSYLTGLSSYEQYF
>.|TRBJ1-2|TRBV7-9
CASSPRDAYGYTF
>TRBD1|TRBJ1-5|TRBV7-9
CASSFQGDQPQHF
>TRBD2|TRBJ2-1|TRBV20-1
CSARSGGAYNEQFF
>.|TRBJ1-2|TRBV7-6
CANSLVGNYGYTF
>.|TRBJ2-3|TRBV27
CASNLMGGTDTQYF
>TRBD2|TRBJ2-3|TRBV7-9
CASSSHLRLAGGTDTQYF
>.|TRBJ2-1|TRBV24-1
CATSDGREVFDEQFF
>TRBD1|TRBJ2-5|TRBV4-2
CASSPPGQTQETQYF
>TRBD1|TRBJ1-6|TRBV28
CASSLTGQGGSPLHF
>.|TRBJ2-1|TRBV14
CASSQGGGQFF
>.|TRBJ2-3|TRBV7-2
CASSFPRDKSTDTQYF
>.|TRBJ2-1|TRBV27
CASSLGVLWGEQFF
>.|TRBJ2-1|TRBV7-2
CASSLGFGGGGRNEQFF
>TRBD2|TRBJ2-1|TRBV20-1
CSARSPAGGNEQFF
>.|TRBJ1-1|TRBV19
CASRFRGPNTEAFF
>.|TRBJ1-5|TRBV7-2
CASSLWDNNQPQHF
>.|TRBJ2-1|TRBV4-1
CASSQAIGEQFF
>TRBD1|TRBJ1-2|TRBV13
CASSPQRRGHVRSGYTF
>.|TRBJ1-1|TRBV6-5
CASSASWTGPNTEAFF
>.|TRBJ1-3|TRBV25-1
CASSEWSSTGNTIYF
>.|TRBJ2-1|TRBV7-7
CASSGSRGNEQFF
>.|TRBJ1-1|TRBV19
CASSISGVTEAFF
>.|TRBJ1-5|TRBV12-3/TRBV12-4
CASTLGGYYENPTDRNQPQHF
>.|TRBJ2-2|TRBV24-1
CATSDRDPNTGELFF